This passage covers 27 T cell receptor beta chains from one sample sequenced in a study of Ad26.COV2.S vaccination and SARS-CoV-2 variants. Assay: immunoSEQ multiplex PCR; the TCRdb copy retains only in-frame clones and omits some. The table has around 320,000 clones, around 90% seen once. The treatment is: about 20 received Ad26.COV2.S at low or high dose, single or two shots; roughly five received placebo; per-sample allocation not given. Repertoires come from day 63 after the first vaccine or placebo injection. The input for sequencing was peripheral blood, taken in a trial of Ad26.COV2.S vaccine versus placebo. All receptors come from a person between 18 and 65 years old who received the Ad26.COV2.S COVID-19 vaccine or a placebo.

This chain joins TRBV11-2 and TRBJ1-1; D unclear. Germline lookup yields CDR1 SGHAT and CDR2 FQNNGV. The V end lost 3 bases, the J end lost 0 bases, and 11 bases lay between the germline ends. The CDR3 has 15 amino acids. This CDR3 is CASSFGGTMNTEAFF. CDR3 nucleotide sequence: TGTGCCAGCAGCTTTGGCGGTACCATGAACACTGAAGCTTTCTTT.

This chain connects TRBV30 to TRBJ2-1; D is perhaps TRBD1 (6 bases). Between the trimmed V and J ends, which lost 4 bases and 3 bases, there was a span of 13 bases. The CDR3 is 14 residues long. The germline gives CDR1 GTSNPN, CDR2 SVGIG (reference sequence). The CDR3: CAWNVRTVYNEQFF. In DNA form, the CDR3 reads TGTGCCTGGAACGTCCGGACAGTCTACAATGAGCAGTTCTTC. Combining the CDR3 with reference TRBV30 and TRBJ2-1 gives the whole variable domain SQTIHQWPATLVQPVGSPLSLECTVEGTSNPNLYWYRQAAGRGLQLLFYSVGIGQISSEVPQNLSASRPQDRQFILSSKKLLLSDSGFYLCAWNVRTVYNEQFFGPGTRLTVL.

The chain uses TRBV9 and TRBJ1-6; D ambiguous. V was shortened by 4 bases and J by 14 bases, with 22 bases between the two germline ends. CDR1 is SGDLS and CDR2 is YYNGEE in the germline V gene. CDR3 length: 15 amino acids. CDR3 amino acids: CASSPSGSLGPTLHF. The CDR3 DNA sequence: TGTGCCAGCAGCCCCTCCGGGAGCCTAGGACCGACCCTCCACTTT.

The chain carries TRBV2 and TRBJ1-2; D remains unclear. V lost 6 bases, J lost 3 bases, and 11 bases lay in between. Germline CDR1 and CDR2: SNHLY and FYNNEI. CDR3 length: 13 residues. CDR3 in amino acids: CASSPDSYYGYTF. CDR3 bases: TGTGCCAGCAGCCCCGATTCCTACTATGGCTACACCTTC.

The chain uses TRBV10-1 and TRBJ2-1, with 11 nucleotides matching TRBD2. The CDR3 has 15 residues. Germline loops: CDR1 WNHNN, CDR2 SYGVQD (reference sequence). The trim removed 1 base at V and 8 bases at J, leaving 4 bases unmatched. The DNA for the CDR3 is TGCGCCAGCAGTGAGTTTAGCGGGGGGGCATATGAGCAGTTCTTC. It yields the protein CASSEFSGGAYEQFF.

This clone was recorded once. The chain links TRBV5-1 to TRBJ2-7; 7 positions agree with TRBD1. The CDR3 spans 16 residues. Per the germline V gene, CDR1 is SGHRS and CDR2 is YFSETQ. J lost 4 bases, V lost 1 base, and 11 bases had no gene match. The CDR3 reads CASSLTGTADFYEQYF. The CDR3 coding sequence is TGCGCCAGCAGCTTGACCGGGACAGCAGACTTTTACGAGCAGTACTTC.

The genes are TRBV4-2 and TRBJ2-7, with D unclear. The CDR3 sequence is 12 residues long. Germline CDR1 and CDR2: LGHNA and YNFKEQ. Trimming left V 0 bases short and J 2 bases short, with 2 bases between. The CDR3 region is CASSQDTYEQYF. The CDR3 coding sequence is TGTGCCAGCAGCCAAGACACCTACGAGCAGTACTTC.

The chain uses TRBV7-9 and TRBJ2-1; D call uncertain. The CDR3 runs to 15 residues. Trimming removed 2 bases at V and 6 bases at J, with 14 bases between. Per the germline V gene, CDR1 is SEHNR and CDR2 is FQNEAQ (reference sequence). CDR3: CASSLLGGNGNEQFF. The CDR3 coding sequence is TGTGCCAGCAGCTTATTAGGTGGAAATGGCAATGAGCAGTTCTTC.

V usage is TRBV2 and J usage is TRBJ2-1, with 15 bases lining up with TRBD2. This CDR3 region has 14 residues. V shed 7 bases and J 9 bases; nucleotides not matched to a gene: 4. The germline V gene encodes CDR1 SNHLY and CDR2 FYNNEI. This CDR3 is CASTGTSGGFEQFF. In DNA form, the CDR3 reads TGTGCCAGCACTGGGACTAGCGGGGGGTTTGAGCAGTTCTTC.

The CDR3 sequence is CATSRRTGNEQYF. The CDR3, as DNA: TGTGCCACCAGCAGAAGGACTGGTAACGAGCAGTACTTC. The genes are TRBV15 and TRBJ2-7; maybe TRBD2 (5 bases). The CDR3 loop spans 13 amino acids. Trimming pared 2 bases from V and 5 bases from J, leaving 10 bases between. Germline V gene sequence: CDR1 LNHNV, CDR2 YYDKDF (reference sequence).

This chain uses TRBV14 with TRBJ1-6; no firm D call. Germline lookup yields CDR1 SGHDN and CDR2 FVKESK. The V and J ends lost 7 bases and 0 bases respectively, with 10 bases between them. CDR3 size: 15 residues. The CDR3 bases are TGTGCCAGCAATTTAGGAAGCTCCTATAATTCACCCCTCCACTTT. It specifies CASNLGSSYNSPLHF.

The chain couples TRBV2 to TRBJ2-1; D is unclear. V lost 10 bases and J lost 4, with 11 bases in between. Germline V lookup: CDR1 SNHLY, CDR2 FYNNEI. The CDR3 contains 12 residues. CDR3 DNA: TGTGCCACTAACGCCGTGTACAATGAGCAGTTCTTC. Its protein is CATNAVYNEQFF.

The chain is built from TRBV9 and TRBJ2-5; 8 bases fit TRBD1. The junction had 6 bases not matched to a gene; V was cut back by 4 bases and J by 1 base. The length of the CDR3 is 15 residues. Germline V lookup: CDR1 SGDLS, CDR2 YYNGEE. The CDR3 region has the DNA TGTGCCAGCAGCATCCGTACAGGGGGCCAAGAGACCCAGTACTTC. The encoded protein is CASSIRTGGQETQYF.

The chain couples TRBV12-3 or TRBV12-4 to TRBJ1-2; the D is unclear. The CDR3 sequence is 11 residues long. V lost 7 bases, J lost 8 bases, and 11 bases lay in between. CDR3 sequence (DNA): TGTGCCAGCACCTCCAACTGGGGCTACACCTTC. As protein: CASTSNWGYTF.

V and J are TRBV7-2 and TRBJ2-5; 8 nucleotides line up with TRBD1. Germline V lookup: CDR1 SGHTA, CDR2 FQGNSA. Losses at the gene ends were 4 bases for V and 4 bases for J; bases not matched to a gene: 5. This CDR3 spans 14 amino acids. The CDR3: CASSWQGAGETQYF. The DNA for the CDR3 is TGTGCCAGCAGCTGGCAGGGGGCAGGAGAGACCCAGTACTTC.

As concerns this clone: The junction departs from the called germline gene at one end, perhaps through a read error. This chain joins TRBV4-1 and TRBJ1-1; D gene uncertain. The CDR3 spans 12 residues. The germline V gene has CDR1 MGHRA and CDR2 YSYEKL. The chain's CDR3 is CASSQASGEAFF. CDR3 coding DNA: TGCGCCAGCAGTCAAGCTTCTGGTGAAGCTTTCTTT.

The chain's CDR3 is CASSSAGTLREQYF. DNA of the CDR3: TGTGCCAGCAGTTCAGCCGGGACACTGAGGGAGCAGTACTTC. The chain joins TRBV27 to TRBJ2-7; TRBD1 might be the D (6 bases). The CDR3 runs to 14 residues. Germline CDR1 is MNHEY and CDR2 is SMNVEV (reference sequence). V was cut by 4 bases and J by 7 bases, with 17 bases left in between.

The chain employs TRBV27 and TRBJ2-7; D gene unclear. In germline, CDR1 is MNHEY, CDR2 SMNVEV (reference sequence). The CDR3 runs 14 residues. V lost 4 bases, J lost 2 bases, and 12 bases lay in between. As DNA, the CDR3 is TGTGCCAGCAGTTCCCTCTGGGTCCCCTACGAGCAGTACTTC. Residues: CASSSLWVPYEQYF.

The chain couples TRBV27 to TRBJ1-2, with D possibly TRBD1 on 6 matching bases. The CDR3 extends over 15 amino acids. Trimming stripped 4 bases from V and 1 base from J, with 13 bases between. The germline gives CDR1 MNHEY, CDR2 SMNVEV (reference sequence). CDR3 nucleotides: TGTGCCAGCAGTTCGCGACAGGCTAATAACTATGGCTACACCTTC. It codes for CASSSRQANNYGYTF.

The chain employs TRBV10-3 and TRBJ1-1; no reliable D call. V was cut by 0 bases and J by 1 base, with 9 bases left in between. This CDR3 region has 15 residues. CDR1 is ENHRY, CDR2 SYGVKD, per germline. CDR3 residues: CAISESASRNTEAFF. CDR3 nucleotides: TGTGCCATCAGTGAGTCGGCTTCCCGGAACACTGAAGCTTTCTTT.

This clone was recorded a few times. This CDR3 is CASSQARDYIGYTF. DNA of the CDR3: TGCGCCAGCAGCCAAGCCAGGGATTATATTGGCTACACCTTC. The chain joins TRBV4-1 to TRBJ1-2; D possibly corresponds to TRBD1 (5 bases). Trimming pared 1 base from V and 7 bases from J, leaving 13 bases between. Germline V lookup: CDR1 MGHRA, CDR2 YSYEKL. The CDR3 has 14 amino acids.

V gene TRBV7-9 combines with J gene TRBJ1-5; no firm D call. Germline V CDR1 and CDR2: SEHNR, FQNEAQ (reference sequence). V was shortened by 0 bases and J by 0 bases, with 12 bases between the two germline ends. This CDR3 region has 17 residues. This chain's CDR3 is CASSLATGWDSNQPQHF. CDR3 nucleotide sequence: TGTGCCAGCAGCTTAGCCACGGGGTGGGATAGCAATCAGCCCCAGCATTTT.

The rearrangement links TRBV7-2 to TRBJ1-5; perhaps TRBD1 as D (5 bases). The germline CDR1 and CDR2 sequences are SGHTA and FQGNSA. Trimming shortened V by 1 base and J by 2 bases, and 15 bases separated the two germline ends. The CDR3 extends over 17 amino acids. CDR3 coding DNA: TGTGCCAGCAGCTTAGATTTCGGGGGTGTGGGCAATCAGCCCCAGCATTTT. Amino acids: CASSLDFGGVGNQPQHF.

Turning to this clone: Other DNA sequences in this sample translate to the same CDR3. This chain connects TRBV3-1 (or the pseudogene TRBV3-2) to TRBJ1-5, with 8 nucleotides matching TRBD1. The CDR3 consists of 15 residues. The ends lost 0 bases at V and 2 bases at J; junction bases unmatched: 0. CDR1 and CDR2 (germline): LGHDT, YNNKEL (reference sequence). DNA for the CDR3: TGTGCCAGCAGCCAAGAGGGACAGGGCAATCAGCCCCAGCATTTT. This gives the protein CASSQEGQGNQPQHF.

This chain connects TRBV30 to TRBJ2-3; no clear D gene. V lost 3 bases and J 0 bases, leaving 4 bases between the germline ends. The CDR3 covers 12 residues. Per germline, CDR1 GTSNPN and CDR2 SVGIG (reference sequence). DNA for the CDR3: TGTGCCTGGAGAGTCAGCACAGATACGCAGTATTTT. Translating gives CAWRVSTDTQYF.

The chain has TRBV7-8 and TRBJ1-5; 10 nucleotides match TRBD1. After removal of 5 bases from V and 3 bases from J, the junction contained 4 bases not matched to a gene. CDR1 is SGHVS and CDR2 is FQNEAQ in the germline V gene. The CDR3 loop spans 15 amino acids. The CDR3 protein is CASSADRGYNQPQHF. Here the CDR3 DNA reads TGTGCCAGCAGCGCGGACAGGGGGTACAATCAGCCCCAGCATTTT.

The gene calls are TRBV14 and TRBJ1-6; no reliable D call. The ends were cut back, 0 bases at V and 9 bases at J, with 12 bases in the middle. This CDR3 spans 15 amino acids. Germline CDR1 reads SGHDN; CDR2 reads FVKESK. The CDR3 loop reads CASSQDLGWGSPLHF. The CDR3 nucleotides read TGTGCCAGCAGCCAAGATTTAGGGTGGGGTTCACCCCTCCACTTT.